This T cell receptor (beta chain) was found in a study of cytomegalovirus exposure and HLA in healthy donors. Looking at the study overall: Prior work identified some 120 million unique TCR beta sequences in some 180 million T cells. Assignment to the Caucasian-associated ancestry cluster applied to approximately 80% of the roughly 400 genotyped donors.

In the case of this clone: As yet, its antigen is unknown.

Findings and limits, study-wide: Later, an analysis showed that TCR beta chains associated with HLA were more clonally expanded than others that were equally common.

The V end lost 3 bases, the J end lost 3 bases, and 12 bases lay between the germline ends. The CDR3 sequence is 14 residues long. In germline, CDR1 is LNHDA, CDR2 SQIVND (reference sequence). Use of 60 Vbeta and 13 Jbeta primers characterized the PCR. Profiled with immunoSEQ multiplex PCR; TCRdb holds only in-frame clones, not every one. The sample contains some 60,000 clones, roughly 80% of which appear only once. Specimen: PBMCs. J is TRBJ2-7 and V is TRBV19; tentative D call: TRBD2 (6 bases). The sequence derives from a woman aged 35 to 49 in good health and CMV-seronegative. CDR3 amino acids: CASSIYGGDYEQYF. In DNA form, the CDR3 reads TGTGCCAGTAGTATCTATGGAGGGGACTACGAGCAGTACTTC.